Below are 30 T cell receptor beta chains sequenced from a single sample in a study of shared clonotypes between healthy human individuals. Profiling relied on immunoSEQ multiplex PCR, and the TCRdb table lists in-frame clones only, not all of them. The table shows 2 million to 2.5 million clones, with approximately 94% occurring only once. The sequencing input was naive CD4+ T cells sorted from blood. Stated subset: CD45RA+ positively selected. All receptors come from a man aged 18 to 29 in good health.

The gene calls are TRBV10-3 and TRBJ2-1; perhaps D is TRBD1 or TRBD2 (6 bases each). The CDR3 length is 12 residues. Germline-derived CDR1 and CDR2 are ENHRY and SYGVKD. Trimming left V 7 bases short and J 4 bases short, with 8 bases between. The CDR3 bases are TGTGCCATCAAGGGGGGATACAATGAGCAGTTCTTC. This sequence encodes CAIKGGYNEQFF.

This chain joins TRBV7-8 and TRBJ1-4, with TRBD1 identical over 7 bases. The CDR3 totals 15 residues. Germline assignment: CDR1 SGHVS and CDR2 FQNEAQ. V lost 1 base, J lost 4 bases, and 3 bases stayed unmatched. The CDR3 nucleotides read TGTGCCAGCAGCTTAGGCGGGACAGTTAATGAAAAACTGTTTTTT. The encoded protein is CASSLGGTVNEKLFF.

V gene TRBV15 combines with J gene TRBJ2-5; a weak D match, TRBD2 (5 bases). The germline V and J ends were trimmed by 0 bases and 1 base, with 9 bases remaining between them. The CDR3 runs 15 residues. CDR1 LNHNV and CDR2 YYDKDF come from the germline V gene (reference sequence). The CDR3 DNA reads TGTGCCACCAGCAGAGATGGAGGCTTCCAAGAGACCCAGTACTTC. The encoded protein is CATSRDGGFQETQYF.

The chain recombines TRBV18 with TRBJ2-7; D is ambiguous. Germline V gene sequence: CDR1 KGHSH, CDR2 LQKENI. The CDR3 contains 13 residues. V gave up 5 bases and J gave up 2 bases, with 10 bases separating them. This chain's CDR3 is CASSATPTYEQYF. The CDR3 DNA is TGTGCCAGCTCAGCGACACCCACCTACGAGCAGTACTTC.

The chain has TRBV18 and TRBJ2-3; D ambiguous. Trimming stripped 3 bases from V and 2 bases from J, with 9 bases between. CDR3 length equals 14 residues. Looked up from germline, CDR1 is KGHSH and CDR2 is LQKENI. CDR3 protein: CASSPWQDTDTQYF. The CDR3 DNA sequence: TGTGCCAGCTCACCGTGGCAGGACACAGATACGCAGTATTTT.

The table lists this clone with a count of one. The chain is built from TRBV7-2 and TRBJ2-1, with no clear D. V was shortened by 1 base and J by 6 bases, with 16 bases between the two germline ends. The germline V gene has CDR1 SGHTA and CDR2 FQGNSA. The CDR3 totals 16 residues. The CDR3 is CASSLEPLPAPNEQFF. The CDR3 nucleotides read TGTGCCAGCAGCTTAGAGCCTCTCCCCGCGCCCAATGAGCAGTTCTTC.

CDR3 region: CASSTTGITDTQYF. The CDR3 DNA is TGTGCCAGCAGCACGACAGGGATCACAGATACGCAGTATTTT. This chain links TRBV5-5 with TRBJ2-3; 7 nucleotides line up with TRBD1. Germline V gene sequence: CDR1 SGHKS, CDR2 YYEKEE (reference sequence). The junction had 4 bases not matched to a gene; V was cut back by 4 bases and J by 2 bases. This CDR3 is 14 amino acids long.

The chain employs TRBV29-1 and TRBJ2-6; the match to TRBD1 covers 11 bases. In germline, CDR1 is SQVTM, CDR2 ANQGSEA. The V gene end was trimmed by 7 bases and the J gene end by 1 base; junction bases not matched to a gene: 6. The CDR3 is made up of 16 amino acids. Here the CDR3 reads CSARTGGLSGANVLTF. The CDR3 DNA reads as TGCAGCGCCCGGACAGGGGGCTTATCTGGGGCCAACGTCCTGACTTTC.

The chain employs TRBV2 and TRBJ2-5, with TRBD1 matching 11 bases. CDR1 and CDR2 (germline): SNHLY, FYNNEI. This CDR3 contains 14 residues. The J segment lost 5 bases and the V segment lost 5 bases, leaving 4 bases of the junction unmatched. The CDR3 DNA follows: TGTGCCAGCAGTCCGGGACAGGGGGTGGAGACCCAGTACTTC. This codes for CASSPGQGVETQYF.

The chain uses TRBV4-3 and TRBJ2-1, with D possibly being TRBD2 (5 bases). Trimming took off 4 bases at V and 3 bases at J, with 13 bases between the two ends. CDR1 is LGHNA and CDR2 is YSLEER in the germline V gene. The length of the CDR3 is 15 residues. The CDR3 loop is CASSLRASSYNEQFF. CDR3 coding DNA: TGCGCCAGCAGCCTCCGGGCTAGCAGCTACAATGAGCAGTTCTTC.

The chain joins TRBV4-3 to TRBJ2-1; 10 bases align to TRBD2. The CDR3 is made up of 17 amino acids. Germline CDR1 reads LGHNA; CDR2 reads YSLEER. The V and J ends lost 1 base and 6 bases, in that order; junction bases with no gene match: 9. The CDR3 protein is CASSQAQGLAVGNEQFF. DNA for the CDR3: TGCGCCAGCAGCCAAGCCCAAGGACTAGCGGTGGGCAATGAGCAGTTCTTC.

CDR3 sequence reads: CATPTGTPYEQYF. CDR3 DNA sequence: TGCGCTACCCCCACGGGGACCCCTTACGAGCAGTACTTC. The V and J genes are TRBV4-1 and TRBJ2-7; TRBD1 or TRBD2 may be the D gene (5 bases each). The germline gives CDR1 MGHRA, CDR2 YSYEKL. This CDR3 region has 13 residues.

This rearrangement joins TRBV7-3 to TRBJ2-3; D unclear. The CDR3 length is 14 residues. V was shortened by 2 bases and J by 3 bases, with 9 bases between the two germline ends. The germline CDR1 and CDR2 sequences are SGHTA and FQGTGA. The DNA of the CDR3 is TGTGCCAGCAGCTTATTTGCAGGAACAGATACGCAGTATTTT. Translated, it gives CASSLFAGTDTQYF.

J is TRBJ2-7 and V is TRBV27; possibly TRBD2 for D (5 bases). There are 14 residues in the CDR3. V was shortened by 9 bases and J by 0 bases, with 15 bases between the two germline ends. Germline V lookup: CDR1 MNHEY, CDR2 SMNVEV (reference sequence). Written as DNA, the CDR3 is TGTGCCAGTCGGCGACGGGGAAGCTCCTACGAGCAGTACTTC. Amino acids: CASRRRGSSYEQYF.

This clone was counted a few times. Other nucleotide sequences from this sample produce the same CDR3. The chain recombines TRBV29-1 with TRBJ2-7; no definite D call. Deletions cut 4 bases from V and 4 bases from J, with 8 bases between. CDR3 length: 11 residues. Germline CDR1 reads SQVTM; CDR2 reads ANQGSEA. Here the CDR3 reads CSVAVGYEQYF. In DNA form, the CDR3 reads TGCAGCGTTGCGGTCGGGTACGAGCAGTACTTC.

CDR3 sequence reads: CATSILQGVEQFF. The CDR3 coding sequence is TGTGCCACCAGCATATTACAGGGAGTCGAGCAGTTCTTC. The chain recombines TRBV15 with TRBJ2-1; D may be TRBD1 (6 bases). The CDR3 has 13 residues. Germline values: CDR1 LNHNV, CDR2 YYDKDF (reference sequence). V lost 4 bases, J lost 10 bases, and 14 bases lay in between.

The V and J genes are TRBV29-1 and TRBJ1-3, with D hard to call. With 0 bases removed from V and 0 bases from J, the gap between germline ends came to 15 bases. The CDR3 contains 17 residues. The germline CDR1 and CDR2 sequences are SQVTM and ANQGSEA. The CDR3 protein is CSVEDLLGGRSGNTIYF. In DNA form, the CDR3 reads TGCAGCGTTGAAGATCTTCTCGGCGGCCGCTCTGGAAACACCATATATTTT.

The CDR3 DNA reads TGTGCTAGTGGTTTGGTAGTTCGGACAGGGGTCGGCAATCAGCCCCAGCATTTT. This translates into CASGLVVRTGVGNQPQHF. This chain uses TRBV12-5 with TRBJ1-5; 9 bases are a match to TRBD1. This CDR3 is built from 18 residues. CDR1 is LGHNT, CDR2 FRNRAP, per germline. Trimming at V came to 0 bases and at J to 2 bases, leaving 8 bases not matched to a gene.

The chain has TRBV5-8 and TRBJ2-7, with 8 bases identical to TRBD2. There are 13 residues in the CDR3. V was clipped by 5 bases and J by 7 bases; unmatched bases: 8. Germline V gene sequence: CDR1 SGHTS, CDR2 YDEGEE. As DNA, the CDR3 is TGTGCCAGCAGGCGGAGCGGGAGTGGTGAGCAGTACTTC. Its protein product is CASRRSGSGEQYF.

The V gene is TRBV12-5, the J gene TRBJ2-3, with D tentatively TRBD2 (6 bases). Trimming took off 2 bases at V and 3 bases at J, with 9 bases between the two ends. The length of the CDR3 is 14 residues. Germline V gives CDR1 LGHNT, CDR2 FRNRAP. The CDR3 sequence is CASGLWLATDTQYF. The CDR3 coding sequence is TGTGCTAGTGGTTTGTGGCTAGCGACAGATACGCAGTATTTT.

The chain joins TRBV7-2 to TRBJ2-5, with a tentative D call TRBD1 (5 bases). From germline, CDR1 is SGHTA and CDR2 FQGNSA. The CDR3 is made up of 14 amino acids. V lost 3 bases and J 5 bases, leaving 13 bases between the germline ends. As DNA, the CDR3 is TGTGCCAGCAGCTTTATCCAGGGTCGGGAGACCCAGTACTTC. Its translation: CASSFIQGRETQYF.

The rearrangement joins TRBV14 to TRBJ1-1, with 7 bases matching TRBD1. The CDR3 runs to 16 residues. The junction had 9 bases not matched to a gene; V was cut back by 0 bases and J by 5 bases. Germline assignment: CDR1 SGHDN and CDR2 FVKESK. CDR3 DNA sequence: TGTGCCAGCAGCCAAGAAGGTTACAGGGGACTTACTGAAGCTTTCTTT. It yields the protein CASSQEGYRGLTEAFF.

This clone was seen only a few times. The chain employs TRBV5-6 and TRBJ1-2, with 11 nucleotides matching TRBD1. Germline V gene data show CDR1 as SGHDT and CDR2 as YYEEEE. Trimming at V came to 4 bases and at J to 7 bases, leaving 6 bases not matched to a gene. This CDR3 contains 14 residues. The CDR3, as DNA: TGTGCCAGCAGCCTCGGACAGGGGGCATTTGGCTACACCTTC. Amino acids: CASSLGQGAFGYTF.

The chain is built from TRBV28 and TRBJ1-2; 9 nucleotides agree with TRBD1. CDR1 MDHEN and CDR2 SYDVKM come from the germline V gene. This CDR3 has 12 amino acids. J lost 7 bases, V lost 8 bases, and 5 bases had no gene match. This chain's CDR3 is CASLDRGIGYTF. DNA for the CDR3: TGTGCCAGCCTTGACAGGGGGATTGGCTACACCTTC.

The chain joins TRBV6-1 to TRBJ2-7, with 7 bases lining up with TRBD1. Trimming at V came to 6 bases and at J to 4 bases, leaving 12 bases not matched to a gene. This CDR3 has 15 amino acids. CDR1 is MNHNS and CDR2 is SASEGT in the germline V gene. CDR3 amino acids: CASRVTGQKKYEQYF. The DNA of the CDR3 is TGTGCCAGCAGAGTAACGGGACAGAAAAAGTACGAGCAGTACTTC.

The chain employs TRBV27 and TRBJ1-5, with a possible D match to TRBD1 (6 bases). The CDR3 is 14 amino acids. The V end was cut by 6 bases, the J end by 4 bases, with 13 bases between. Germline CDR1 is MNHEY and CDR2 is SMNVEV (reference sequence). This CDR3 reads CASRDSGGNQPQHF. The CDR3 bases are TGTGCCAGCAGGGACAGTGGCGGGAATCAGCCCCAGCATTTT.

The chain has TRBV7-3 and TRBJ2-2; the match to TRBD2 covers 9 bases. Trimming removed 8 bases from V and 4 bases from J; junction bases left unmatched: 5. The CDR3 is 14 amino acids. Germline V gene lookup returns CDR1 SGHTA and CDR2 FQGTGA. The CDR3 DNA reads as TGTGCCAGCGCTAGCGGGGCAGCCACCGGGGAGCTGTTTTTT. Its translation is CASASGAATGELFF.

The chain links TRBV28 to TRBJ2-7; no firm D call. CDR1 is MDHEN and CDR2 is SYDVKM in the germline V gene. Trimming took off 2 bases at V and 7 bases at J, with 21 bases between the two ends. The CDR3 length is 16 residues. The CDR3 loop is CASSLVFAPLPLEQYF. CDR3 DNA: TGTGCCAGCAGTTTAGTGTTCGCGCCCCTCCCTTTGGAGCAGTACTTC.

J is TRBJ1-2 and V is TRBV7-2; D is possibly TRBD1 (6 bases). The CDR3 is made up of 14 amino acids. V lost 5 bases and J lost 8, with 18 bases in between. Germline V gives CDR1 SGHTA, CDR2 FQGNSA. CDR3 amino acids: CASSPRGAGAGYTF. Written as DNA, the CDR3 is TGTGCCAGCAGCCCAAGGGGAGCAGGGGCCGGCTACACCTTC.

This clone was counted a single time. The J gene is TRBJ2-3, the V gene TRBV9; the match to TRBD2 covers 11 bases. V trimming: 0 bases; J trimming: 8 bases; junction bases outside the gene matches: 20. The germline V gene has CDR1 SGDLS and CDR2 YYNGEE. The length of the CDR3 is 20 residues. The CDR3 bases are TGTGCCAGCAGCGTAGAAGGAGGGACTAGCGGTCCTTTTGCCAGGGGTACGCAGTATTTT. It encodes CASSVEGGTSGPFARGTQYF.